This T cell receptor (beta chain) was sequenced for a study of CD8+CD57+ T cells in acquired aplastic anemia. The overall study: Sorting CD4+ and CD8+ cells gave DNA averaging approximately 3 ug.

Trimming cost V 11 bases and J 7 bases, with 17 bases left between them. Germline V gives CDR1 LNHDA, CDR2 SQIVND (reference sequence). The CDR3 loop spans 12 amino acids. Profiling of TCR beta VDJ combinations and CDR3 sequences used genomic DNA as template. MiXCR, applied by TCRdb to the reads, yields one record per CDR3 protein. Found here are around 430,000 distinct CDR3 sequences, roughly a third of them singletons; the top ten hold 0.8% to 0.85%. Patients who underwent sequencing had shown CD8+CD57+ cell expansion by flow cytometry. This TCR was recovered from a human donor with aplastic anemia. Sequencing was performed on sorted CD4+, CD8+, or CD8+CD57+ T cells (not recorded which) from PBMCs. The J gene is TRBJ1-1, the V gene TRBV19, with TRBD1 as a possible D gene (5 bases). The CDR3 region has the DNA TGTGCCTGGAGTGTCCCCGGGGGTGAAGCTTTCTTT. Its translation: CAWSVPGGEAFF.